The 15 T cell receptor beta chains given below trace back to one sample, sequenced in a study of blood T cell repertoires in COVID-19. The method was immunoSEQ multiplex PCR; TCRdb's version includes in-frame clones alone and lacks a portion of them. Altogether 170,000 or so clones are present, roughly 85% being singletons, with the ten largest covering 26%. Sequencing used peripheral blood. The receptors here all came from a woman in her 70s with acute or convalescent COVID-19.

This chain joins TRBV5-1 and TRBJ2-2, with 7 bases matching TRBD2. This CDR3 is built from 16 residues. Losses at the gene ends were 6 bases for V and 5 bases for J; bases not matched to a gene: 13. Germline-derived CDR1 and CDR2 are SGHRS and YFSETQ. The CDR3: CASTGGRAGVTGELFF. The CDR3, as DNA: TGCGCCAGCACCGGCGGCCGGGCGGGAGTAACCGGGGAGCTGTTTTTT.

The V and J genes are TRBV5-1 and TRBJ2-2; D is perhaps TRBD1 (6 bases). Trimming shortened V by 3 bases and J by 8 bases, and 17 bases separated the two germline ends. CDR1 is SGHRS and CDR2 is YFSETQ in the germline V gene. This CDR3 has 15 residues. The CDR3 protein is CASSSGTRNTGELFF. Written as DNA, the CDR3 is TGCGCCAGCAGCTCCGGGACACGTAATACAGGGGAGCTGTTTTTT.

The genes are TRBV7-2 and TRBJ1-2; D is ambiguous. Germline-derived CDR1 and CDR2 are SGHTA and FQGNSA. Trimming removed 10 bases at V and 1 base at J, with 19 bases between. The CDR3 is 15 amino acids. CDR3 nucleotides: TGTGCCATCCTTGACTGGCAACCGAATAACTATGGCTACACCTTC. Its protein is CAILDWQPNNYGYTF.

The chain is built from TRBV5-4 and TRBJ2-2; 8 nucleotides align to TRBD2. This CDR3 has 14 residues. Losses at the gene ends were 2 bases for V and 6 bases for J; bases not matched to a gene: 3. Germline CDR1 is SGHNT and CDR2 is YYREEE (reference sequence). CDR3 loop: CASSLAGVAGELFF. CDR3 DNA: TGTGCCAGCAGCTTAGCGGGAGTTGCCGGGGAGCTGTTTTTT.

This rearrangement joins TRBV7-2 to TRBJ2-5; D unclear. The CDR3 consists of 15 residues. From germline, CDR1 is SGHTA and CDR2 FQGNSA. V shed 5 bases and J shed 2 bases, with 15 bases lying between them. The CDR3 nucleotides are TGTGCCAGCAGCCGTTTGCGCGGCCCTCAAGAGACCCAGTACTTC. Amino acid sequence: CASSRLRGPQETQYF. Combining the CDR3 with reference TRBV7-2 and TRBJ2-5 gives the whole variable domain GAGVSQSPSNKVTEKGKDVELRCDPISGHTALYWYRQSLGQGLEFLIYFQGNSAPDKSGLPSDRFSAERTGGSVSTLTIQRTQQEDSAVYLCASSRLRGPQETQYFGPGTRLLVL.

The rearrangement links TRBV5-1 to TRBJ2-7; D is possibly TRBD2 (5 bases). Trimming pared 4 bases from V and 1 base from J, leaving 15 bases between. This CDR3 contains 15 residues. Germline V gives CDR1 SGHRS, CDR2 YFSETQ. The CDR3 DNA is TGCGCCAGCAGCCCGGCACTTGGACTTTCCTACGAGCAGTACTTC. Translating it yields CASSPALGLSYEQYF.

The rearrangement links TRBV12-3 or TRBV12-4 to TRBJ2-1; D ambiguous. The CDR3 loop spans 13 amino acids. V gave up 1 base and J gave up 8 bases, with 9 bases separating them. CDR3 in amino acids: CASSLVEFHEQFF. CDR3 DNA sequence: TGTGCCAGCAGTTTAGTTGAGTTCCATGAGCAGTTCTTC.

V gene TRBV30 combines with J gene TRBJ1-6, with D unresolved. Trimming took off 1 base at V and 8 bases at J, with 3 bases between the two ends. There are 11 residues in the CDR3. Germline CDR1 is GTSNPN and CDR2 is SVGIG (reference sequence). CDR3: CAWSADSPLHF. CDR3 nucleotides: TGTGCCTGGAGTGCGGATTCACCCCTCCACTTT. The full variable domain, in which reference TRBV30 and TRBJ1-6 provide the parts outside the CDR3, is SQTIHQWPATLVQPVGSPLSLECTVEGTSNPNLYWYRQAAGRGLQLLFYSVGIGQISSEVPQNLSASRPQDRQFILSSKKLLLSDSGFYLCAWSADSPLHFGNGTRLTVT.

This clone was seen a handful of times. V is TRBV5-4 and J is TRBJ2-7; 15 bases map to TRBD2. This CDR3 has 17 residues. Germline CDR1 SGHNT, CDR2 YYREEE (reference sequence). The ends lost 4 bases at V and 0 bases at J; junction bases unmatched: 5. CDR3 protein: CASSRGLAGGYSYEQYF. The CDR3 DNA is TGTGCCAGCAGCCGGGGACTAGCGGGAGGCTACTCCTACGAGCAGTACTTC.

This clone was observed a few times. The V and J genes are TRBV29-1 and TRBJ2-7, with D possibly TRBD1 on 7 matching bases. Between the trimmed V and J ends, which lost 0 bases and 4 bases, there was a span of 10 bases. The CDR3 is made up of 13 amino acids. The germline CDR1 and CDR2 sequences are SQVTM and ANQGSEA. CDR3 DNA: TGCAGCGTTGAAGAGGCAGGGGGGTACGAGCAGTACTTC. Its protein is CSVEEAGGYEQYF.

This chain uses TRBV2 with TRBJ1-1; 9 bases line up with TRBD1. The J segment lost 14 bases and the V segment lost 2 bases, leaving 12 bases of the junction unmatched. Germline values: CDR1 SNHLY, CDR2 FYNNEI. This CDR3 has 14 amino acids. CDR3 loop: CASSESKGQGRRFF. For the CDR3, the DNA is TGTGCCAGCAGTGAAAGTAAGGGACAGGGAAGAAGGTTCTTT.

This clone has just one count. The chain combines TRBV5-1 with TRBJ1-1; D unresolved. From germline, CDR1 is SGHRS and CDR2 YFSETQ. V gave up 0 bases and J gave up 4 bases, with 10 bases separating them. The CDR3 consists of 14 residues. The CDR3 protein is CASSLAEPGTEAFF. DNA for the CDR3: TGCGCCAGCAGCTTGGCTGAACCCGGCACTGAAGCTTTCTTT.

This chain joins TRBV9 and TRBJ2-7, with 12 positions matching TRBD2. Germline CDR1 is SGDLS and CDR2 is YYNGEE. J lost 2 bases, V lost 6 bases, and 3 bases had no gene match. The CDR3 sequence is 14 residues long. The CDR3 region is CASTSGRATYEQYF. CDR3 sequence (DNA): TGTGCCAGCACTAGCGGGAGGGCGACCTACGAGCAGTACTTC.

This clone was counted once. V gene TRBV29-1 combines with J gene TRBJ2-2, with TRBD1 identical over 12 bases. V was clipped by 4 bases and J by 6 bases; unmatched bases: 6. The V gene's germline CDR1 is SQVTM and CDR2 ANQGSEA. The CDR3 is made up of 15 amino acids. The CDR3 DNA is TGCAGCGTTGCCCAGGGACAGGGGGCGCCCGGGGAGCTGTTTTTT. This sequence encodes CSVAQGQGAPGELFF.

This clone occurred a few times. The rearrangement uses TRBV7-8 and TRBJ2-5; no definite D call. V gave up 5 bases and J gave up 5 bases, with 9 bases separating them. The germline CDR1 and CDR2 sequences are SGHVS and FQNEAQ. This CDR3 region has 12 residues. The CDR3 DNA reads TGTGCCAGCAGCCGACCTAGGGAGACCCAGTACTTC. The encoded protein is CASSRPRETQYF.